The 32 T cell receptor gamma chains reported below all come from one sample, sequenced in a study of Vδ1+ human thymocytes. Notes on the study in general: Thymic TRG and TRD repertoires appeared highly polyclonal, with Gaussian CDR3 length distributions.

For these receptors, no antigen is known. RNA was extracted from the cells and then reverse transcribed. Multiplex PCR used pooled V-gene forward primers and a constant-region reverse primer to amplify CDR3s. TCRdb reanalysed the multiplex PCR reads with CATT. The sample carries about 36,000 gamma-chain clones, roughly 21% recorded once. Sequencing was performed on Vdelta1+ gamma-delta thymocytes from the thymus. The subset: FACS-sorted CD3+ TCRalphabeta- TCRVdelta1+ TCRVdelta2- thymocytes. These receptors all stem from a girl in the first two years of life who had congenital heart surgery.

The chain employs TRGV8 and TRGJ1 or TRGJ2. Trimming cost V 5 bases and J 9 bases; bases outside gene matches: 7. There are 11 residues in the CDR3. Germline CDR1 reads VENAVY; CDR2 reads YDSYNSRV. Written as DNA, the CDR3 is TGTGCCACCTGGGCAGGGGCTAAGAAACTCTTT. This translates into CATWAGAKKLF.

In regard to this clone: This may be a read error, as it is one base from a much larger clone. In the same sample, other DNA sequences code for this CDR3. This chain uses TRGV2 with TRGJ1 or TRGJ2. CDR1 and CDR2 (germline): EGSNGY, YDSYNSKV. There are 13 residues in the CDR3. Trimming removed 2 bases from V and 3 bases from J; junction bases left unmatched: 4. CDR3 in amino acids: CATWDEVYYKKLF. The CDR3 nucleotides are TGTGCCACCTGGGACGAGGTTTATTATAAGAAACTCTTT.

This sequence joins TRGV2 and TRGJ1 or TRGJ2. The CDR3 is made up of 14 amino acids. J gave up 1 base and V 6 bases, and 9 bases lay outside the gene matches. Germline CDR1 is EGSNGY and CDR2 is YDSYNSKV. Written as DNA, the CDR3 is TGTGCCACCTGGCCGAAAGGCAATTATTATAAGAAACTCTTT. Translating it yields CATWPKGNYYKKLF.

The sample holds a few counts of this clone. V and J are TRGV3 and TRGJ1 or TRGJ2. From germline, CDR1 is VTNTFY and CDR2 YDVSTARD (reference sequence). V trimming: 3 bases; J trimming: 7 bases; junction bases outside the gene matches: 6. The CDR3 is 12 residues long. CDR3 coding DNA: TGTGCCACCTGGGACGATAGGTATAAGAAACTCTTT. It is translated as CATWDDRYKKLF.

This chain joins TRGV2 and TRGJ1 or TRGJ2. With V trimmed by 4 bases and J by 12 bases, 9 bases remained unmatched. Germline CDR1 EGSNGY, CDR2 YDSYNSKV. The CDR3 is made up of 11 amino acids. The CDR3 DNA is TGTGCCACCTGGGAATACTGCTCGAAACTCTTT. Translation: CATWEYCSKLF.

Only a few counts were recorded for this clone. The gene calls are TRGV8 and TRGJ1 or TRGJ2. Trimming took 3 bases from V and 11 from J; bases not matched to a gene: 7. CDR1 and CDR2 from the germline V gene are VENAVY and YDSYNSRV. The length of the CDR3 is 11 residues. The CDR3 sequence is CATWDQEEKLF. Here the CDR3 DNA reads TGTGCCACCTGGGATCAGGAGGAGAAACTCTTT.

The V gene is TRGV3, the J gene TRGJ1 or TRGJ2. Losses at the gene ends were 6 bases for V and 5 bases for J; bases not matched to a gene: 4. The CDR3 loop spans 11 amino acids. The germline V gene has CDR1 VTNTFY and CDR2 YDVSTARD (reference sequence). The CDR3 nucleotides are TGTGCCACCTGGAAGAATTATAAGAAACTCTTT. It yields the protein CATWKNYKKLF.

V is TRGV3 and J is TRGJ1 or TRGJ2. Trimming removed 5 bases from V and 2 bases from J; junction bases left unmatched: 3. Germline V gives CDR1 VTNTFY, CDR2 YDVSTARD (reference sequence). This CDR3 has 12 residues. The CDR3 region is CATWVDYYKKLF. The DNA for the CDR3 is TGTGCCACCTGGGTAGATTATTATAAGAAACTCTTT.

The rearrangement uses TRGV8 and TRGJP2. The CDR3 covers 13 residues. V lost 6 bases to trimming and J lost 4 bases; unmatched junction nucleotides: 5. Germline CDR1 VENAVY, CDR2 YDSYNSRV. The CDR3 DNA sequence: TGTGCCACCTGGAGCCCTAGTGATTGGATCAAGACGTTT. It specifies CATWSPSDWIKTF.

The V and J genes are TRGV9 and TRGJ1 or TRGJ2. V lost 0 bases, J lost 9 bases, and 11 bases stayed unmatched. The germline gives CDR1 GITISATS, CDR2 ISYDGTV (reference sequence). CDR3 length equals 14 residues. The CDR3 reads CALWEVRSGIKKLF. The CDR3 DNA sequence: TGTGCCTTGTGGGAGGTGCGATCGGGTATTAAGAAACTCTTT.

This clone has more than one count but fewer than ten. The chain carries TRGV9 and TRGJP2. Germline V gene sequence: CDR1 GITISATS, CDR2 ISYDGTV (reference sequence). The CDR3 sequence is 12 residues long. Trimming at V came to 0 bases and at J to 10 bases, leaving 2 bases not matched to a gene. Here the CDR3 reads CALWEVSWIKTF. CDR3 sequence (DNA): TGTGCCTTGTGGGAGGTGAGTTGGATCAAGACGTTT.

The chain recombines TRGV8 with TRGJ1 or TRGJ2. CDR1 and CDR2 (germline): VENAVY, YDSYNSRV. V shed 3 bases and J 1 base; nucleotides not matched to a gene: 9. There are 15 residues in the CDR3. The chain's CDR3 is CATWDPITNYYKKLF. The CDR3 coding sequence is TGTGCCACCTGGGATCCCATCACCAATTATTATAAGAAACTCTTT.

V and J are TRGV3 and TRGJ1 or TRGJ2. CDR1 is VTNTFY, CDR2 YDVSTARD, per germline (reference sequence). V trimming: 0 bases; J trimming: 4 bases; junction bases outside the gene matches: 9. The CDR3 extends over 15 amino acids. CDR3 DNA sequence: TGTGCCACCTGGGACAGGTCCTCAGTCTATTATAAGAAACTCTTT. Protein sequence: CATWDRSSVYYKKLF.

A note on this clone: Since a much larger clone is just one base distant, this may be a read error. The rearrangement uses TRGV3 and TRGJ1 or TRGJ2. The CDR3 totals 12 residues. Germline V lookup: CDR1 VTNTFY, CDR2 YDVSTARD (reference sequence). Trimming cost V 4 bases and J 6 bases; bases outside gene matches: 6. The CDR3 nucleotides are TGTGCCACCTGGGATGCTTCTTATAAGAAACTCTTT. Its protein product is CATWDASYKKLF.

This clone was counted a few times. The identical CDR3 is also encoded by other nucleotide sequences in the sample. The rearrangement joins TRGV3 to TRGJ1 or TRGJ2. Germline V CDR1 and CDR2: VTNTFY, YDVSTARD (reference sequence). This CDR3 is built from 11 residues. V lost 3 bases and J lost 7; bases outside the gene matches: 3. The chain's CDR3 is CATWDSYKKLF. The CDR3 DNA is TGTGCCACCTGGGACTCCTATAAGAAACTCTTT.

This sequence joins TRGV8 and TRGJ1 or TRGJ2. V gave up 1 base and J gave up 12 bases; unmatched junction bases: 9. Germline assignment: CDR1 VENAVY and CDR2 YDSYNSRV. The CDR3 is 12 amino acids. CDR3 amino acids: CATWDRLGRKLF. The CDR3, as DNA: TGTGCCACCTGGGATAGACTGGGAAGGAAACTCTTT.

This clone was detected only a few times. This sequence joins TRGV3 and TRGJ1 or TRGJ2. The CDR3 has 13 amino acids. Per the germline V gene, CDR1 is VTNTFY and CDR2 is YDVSTARD (reference sequence). Germline trimming cut 2 bases from V and 6 bases from J; bases unmatched to any gene: 7. CDR3: CATWDTFRYKKLF. The CDR3 bases are TGTGCCACCTGGGACACCTTTCGTTATAAGAAACTCTTT.

This sequence joins TRGV9 and TRGJ1 or TRGJ2. V gave up 0 bases and J gave up 9 bases; unmatched junction bases: 5. CDR1 GITISATS and CDR2 ISYDGTV come from the germline V gene (reference sequence). CDR3 length: 12 amino acids. The CDR3 region is CALWEVKGKKLF. The CDR3 region has the DNA TGTGCCTTGTGGGAGGTGAAGGGTAAGAAACTCTTT.

By frequency in the sample, this clone is medium-sized. V and J are TRGV5 and TRGJ1 or TRGJ2. Germline CDR1 VINAFY, CDR2 YDVSNSKD. The CDR3 spans 13 residues. V trimming: 1 base; J trimming: 2 bases; junction bases outside the gene matches: 2. CDR3 bases: TGTGCCACCTGGGACAGAGATTATTATAAGAAACTCTTT. This codes for CATWDRDYYKKLF.

This clone has just one count. J is TRGJP2 and V is TRGV3. This CDR3 has 16 amino acids. With V trimmed by 2 bases and J by 2 bases, 8 bases remained unmatched. In germline, CDR1 is VTNTFY, CDR2 YDVSTARD (reference sequence). CDR3 protein: CATWDTGGSSDWIKTF. DNA for the CDR3: TGTGCCACCTGGGACACCGGGGGGAGTAGTGATTGGATCAAGACGTTT.

The gene calls are TRGV2 and TRGJ1 or TRGJ2. This CDR3 spans 15 amino acids. V gave up 3 bases and J gave up 0 bases; unmatched junction bases: 8. Germline CDR1 reads EGSNGY; CDR2 reads YDSYNSKV. The DNA of the CDR3 is TGTGCCACCTGGGACAGGCCTATGAATTATTATAAGAAACTCTTT. Translating it yields CATWDRPMNYYKKLF.

In this sample, this clone turned up a few times. This rearrangement joins TRGV4 to TRGJP1. CDR1 is EGSTGY, CDR2 YDSYTSSV, per germline. V shed 0 bases, J shed 0 bases, and the junction held 13 bases outside the gene matches. This CDR3 is 19 amino acids long. The DNA of the CDR3 is TGTGCCACCTGGGATGGGCCTCGCAGCGCGCATACCACTGGTTGGTTCAAGATATTT. This gives the protein CATWDGPRSAHTTGWFKIF.

This clone was counted between two and nine times. The junction does not match germline at one end; this may be a read error. The chain couples TRGV9 to TRGJP. This CDR3 contains 17 residues. Germline CDR1 and CDR2: GITISATS and ISYDGTV (reference sequence). The CDR3 is CALWEVLGVLGKKIKVF. In nucleotides, the CDR3 is TGTGCCTTGTGGGAGGTGCTTGGTGTGTTGGGCAAAAAAATCAAGGTATTC.

This clone was counted a few times. The chain uses TRGV9 and TRGJP2. The ends lost 2 bases at V and 2 bases at J; junction bases unmatched: 11. In germline, CDR1 is GITISATS, CDR2 ISYDGTV (reference sequence). CDR3 length: 17 amino acids. CDR3 coding DNA: TGTGCCTTGTGGGAGGGTGGAGTTGTGAGTAGTGATTGGATCAAGACGTTT. This encodes CALWEGGVVSSDWIKTF.

The count of this clone is one. A clone one base away is much larger, so this may be a read error. Other nucleotide sequences in the sample specify the same CDR3. The rearrangement joins TRGV4 to TRGJP2. The length of the CDR3 is 15 residues. Trimming cost V 0 bases and J 3 bases; bases outside gene matches: 4. The germline CDR1 and CDR2 sequences are EGSTGY and YDSYTSSV. The CDR3 DNA reads as TGTGCCACCTGGGATGGGCAGGGTAGTGATTGGATCAAGACGTTT. Protein sequence: CATWDGQGSDWIKTF.

V usage is TRGV9 and J usage is TRGJ1 or TRGJ2. The CDR3 totals 12 residues. CDR1 is GITISATS and CDR2 is ISYDGTV in the germline V gene (reference sequence). With V trimmed by 2 bases and J by 12 bases, 10 bases remained unmatched. The CDR3 DNA reads TGTGCCTTGTGGGAGGCGAGAAAGGGGAAACTCTTT. Translated, it gives CALWEARKGKLF.

About this clone itself: This may be a read error: a much more frequent sequence differs by one nucleotide. Other DNA sequences in this specimen translate into the identical CDR3. The chain employs TRGV9 and TRGJ1 or TRGJ2. The germline V gene has CDR1 GITISATS and CDR2 ISYDGTV (reference sequence). V shed 0 bases, J shed 5 bases, and the junction held 4 bases outside the gene matches. This CDR3 region has 13 residues. CDR3 nucleotide sequence: TGTGCCTTGTGGGAGGTGCATGATTATAAGAAACTCTTT. Protein product: CALWEVHDYKKLF.

There are a few counts of this clone. This chain joins TRGV9 and TRGJ1 or TRGJ2. CDR1 GITISATS and CDR2 ISYDGTV come from the germline V gene (reference sequence). V dropped 2 bases and J dropped 12; count of bases not matched to a gene: 19. The CDR3 spans 15 residues. CDR3 protein: CALWEENTNKKVKLF. CDR3 nucleotides: TGTGCCTTGTGGGAGGAAAATACGAACAAAAAAGTGAAACTCTTT.

The chain links TRGV2 to TRGJP2. Germline loops: CDR1 EGSNGY, CDR2 YDSYNSKV. With 1 base clipped from V and 5 bases from J, the junction kept 4 bases outside the gene matches. This CDR3 comprises 14 residues. DNA for the CDR3: TGTGCCACCTGGGACGGCGAAAGTGATTGGATCAAGACGTTT. Translated: CATWDGESDWIKTF.

This clone was found a few times. The sample holds other DNA sequences that translate to the same CDR3. This chain connects TRGV9 to TRGJP1. Germline V gene data show CDR1 as GITISATS and CDR2 as ISYDGTV (reference sequence). CDR3 length equals 14 residues. Trimming removed 2 bases from V and 4 bases from J; junction bases left unmatched: 4. DNA of the CDR3: TGTGCCTTGTGGGAGGGAAGCACTGGTTGGTTCAAGATATTT. Translated, it gives CALWEGSTGWFKIF.

This rearrangement joins TRGV8 to TRGJ1 or TRGJ2. CDR1 is VENAVY and CDR2 is YDSYNSRV in the germline V gene. This CDR3 is built from 13 residues. Unmatched junction bases numbered 7, after V lost 3 bases and J lost 5 bases. CDR3 DNA: TGTGCCACCTGGGATTGCCGTAATTATAAGAAACTCTTT. Translation: CATWDCRNYKKLF.

This clone has only a few counts. The rearrangement joins TRGV5 to TRGJ1 or TRGJ2. The CDR3 totals 12 residues. Germline CDR1 is VINAFY and CDR2 is YDVSNSKD. Trimming took 5 bases from V and 3 from J; bases not matched to a gene: 4. CDR3 sequence reads: CATWGLYYKKLF. CDR3 in DNA: TGTGCCACCTGGGGACTTTATTATAAGAAACTCTTT.